This T cell receptor beta chain was identified in a study of breast tumors, draining lymph nodes, adjacent tissues. Findings and limits, study-wide: Most tumor T cells seemingly derive from lymph node, then expand in tumor. Tumors had less TCR diversity than lymph nodes, more than nontumor tissue. Compared with basal-like, luminal-like tumors shared significantly more repertoire with nontumor tissue. That most tumor T cells come from lymph nodes remained unproven.

Breast cancer patients provided tissue from their axillary draining lymph nodes. As for this clonotype: As yet, its antigen is unknown. A much larger clone is a single base away; this may be a read error.

Via MiXCR, TCRdb re-called the multiplex PCR reads, giving one row per CDR3 protein. The sample has about 270,000 distinct CDR3 sequences; roughly 30% are singletons. After removal of 10 bases from V and 6 bases from J, the junction contained 9 bases not matched to a gene. The germline CDR1 and CDR2 sequences are SGHDN and FVKESK. The CDR3 is 14 amino acids. The sample consisted of axillary lymph node tissue. The sequence was collected from a female donor with breast cancer. Some clones in this sample may be carry-over from other donors' samples. The chain employs TRBV14 and TRBJ1-6; 7 nucleotides match TRBD1. In DNA, the CDR3 is TGTGCCAACAGTAAAACAGGGGTTAATTCACCCCTCCACTTT. Protein product: CANSKTGVNSPLHF.